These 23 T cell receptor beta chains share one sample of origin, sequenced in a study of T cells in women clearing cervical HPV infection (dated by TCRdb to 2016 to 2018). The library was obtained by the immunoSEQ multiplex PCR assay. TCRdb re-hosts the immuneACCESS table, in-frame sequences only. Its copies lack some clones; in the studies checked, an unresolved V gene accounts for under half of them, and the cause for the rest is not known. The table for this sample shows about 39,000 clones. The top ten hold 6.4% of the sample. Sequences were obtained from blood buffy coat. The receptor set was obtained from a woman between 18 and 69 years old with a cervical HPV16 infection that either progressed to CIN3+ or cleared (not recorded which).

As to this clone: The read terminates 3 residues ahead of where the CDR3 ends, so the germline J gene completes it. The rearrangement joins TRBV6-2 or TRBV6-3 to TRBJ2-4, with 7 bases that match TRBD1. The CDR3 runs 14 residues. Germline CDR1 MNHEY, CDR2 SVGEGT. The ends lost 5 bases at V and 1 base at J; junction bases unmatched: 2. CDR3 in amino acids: CASSKGQAKNIQYF. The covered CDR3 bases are TGTGCCAGCAGTAAGGGACAGGCCAAAAACATT.

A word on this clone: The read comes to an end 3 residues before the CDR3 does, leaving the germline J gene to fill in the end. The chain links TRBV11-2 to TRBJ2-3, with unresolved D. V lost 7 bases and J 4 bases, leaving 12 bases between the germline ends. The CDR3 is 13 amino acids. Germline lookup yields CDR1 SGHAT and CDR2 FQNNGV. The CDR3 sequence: CASTLLSPDTQYF. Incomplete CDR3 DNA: TGTGCCAGCACCCTACTCTCTCCAGATACG. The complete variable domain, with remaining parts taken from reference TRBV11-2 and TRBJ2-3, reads EAGVAQSPRYKIIEKRQSVAFWCNPISGHATLYWYQQILGQGPKLLIQFQNNGVVDDSQLPKDRFSAERLKGVDSTLKIQPAKLEDSAVYLCASTLLSPDTQYFGPGTRLTVL.

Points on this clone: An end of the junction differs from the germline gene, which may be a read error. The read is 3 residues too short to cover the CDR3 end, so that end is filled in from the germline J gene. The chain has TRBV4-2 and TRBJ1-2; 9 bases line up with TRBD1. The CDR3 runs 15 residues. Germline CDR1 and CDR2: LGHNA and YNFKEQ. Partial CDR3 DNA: TGCGCCAGCAGCCAAGCAGGGACAGGGAACTATGGC. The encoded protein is CASSQAGTGNYG. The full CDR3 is CASSQAGTGNYGYTF.

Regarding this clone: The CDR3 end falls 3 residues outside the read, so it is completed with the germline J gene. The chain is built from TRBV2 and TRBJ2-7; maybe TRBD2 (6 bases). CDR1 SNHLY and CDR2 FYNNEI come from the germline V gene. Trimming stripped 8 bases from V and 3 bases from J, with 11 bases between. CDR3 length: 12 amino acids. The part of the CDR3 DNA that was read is TGTGCCAGCCGTTCGGAGGGCTACGAG. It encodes CASRSEGYE. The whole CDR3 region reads CASRSEGYEQYF.

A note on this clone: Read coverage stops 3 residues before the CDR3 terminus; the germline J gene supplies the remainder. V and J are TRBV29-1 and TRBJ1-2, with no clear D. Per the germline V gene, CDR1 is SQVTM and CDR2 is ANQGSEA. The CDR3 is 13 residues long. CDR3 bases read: TGCAGCGTTGAAGGGTCCGATACGAGGGGC. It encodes CSVEGSDTRG. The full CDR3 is CSVEGSDTRGYTF.

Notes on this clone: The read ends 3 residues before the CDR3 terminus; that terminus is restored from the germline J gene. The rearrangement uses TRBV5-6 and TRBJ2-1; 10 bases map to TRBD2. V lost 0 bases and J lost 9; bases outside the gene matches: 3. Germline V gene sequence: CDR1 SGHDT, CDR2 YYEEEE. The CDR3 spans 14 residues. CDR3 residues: CASSLGSGGFEQFF. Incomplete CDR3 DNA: TGTGCCAGCAGCTTGGGTAGCGGGGGGTTTGAG.

CDR3 DNA, as far as it was read: TGTGCCATCAGTGAGTCTAAGGGACTAGGGGAAAAG. Its translation: CAISESKGLGEK. The whole CDR3 reads CAISESKGLGEKLFF. The chain is built from TRBV10-3 and TRBJ2-2; TRBD2 agrees at 8 bases. The read ends 3 residues shy of where the CDR3 ends; the end is completed using the germline J gene. Germline CDR1 reads ENHRY; CDR2 reads SYGVKD. The CDR3 spans 15 residues.

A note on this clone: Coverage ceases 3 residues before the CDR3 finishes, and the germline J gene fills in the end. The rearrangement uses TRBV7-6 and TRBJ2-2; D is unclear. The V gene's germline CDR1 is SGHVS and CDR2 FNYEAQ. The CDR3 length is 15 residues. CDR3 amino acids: CASSSTDNRAEKLFF. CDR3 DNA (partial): TGTGCCAGCAGCTCTACGGATAATAGGGCTGAAAAG. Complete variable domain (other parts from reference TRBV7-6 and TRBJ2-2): GAGVSQSPRYKVTKRGQDVALRCDPISGHVSLYWYRQALGQGPEFLTYFNYEAQQDKSGLPNDRFSAERPEGSISTLTIQRTEQRDSAMYRCASSSTDNRAEKLFFGEGSRLTVL.

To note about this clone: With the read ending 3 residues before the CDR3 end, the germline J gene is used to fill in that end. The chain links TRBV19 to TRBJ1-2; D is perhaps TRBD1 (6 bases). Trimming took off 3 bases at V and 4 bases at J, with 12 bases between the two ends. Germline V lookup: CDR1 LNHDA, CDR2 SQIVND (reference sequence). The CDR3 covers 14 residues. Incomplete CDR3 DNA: TGTGCCAGTAGTATGGGGGCGCGGGTCTATGGC. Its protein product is CASSMGARVYG. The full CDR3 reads CASSMGARVYGYTF. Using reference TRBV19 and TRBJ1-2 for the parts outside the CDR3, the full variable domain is DGGITQSPKYLFRKEGQNVTLSCEQNLNHDAMYWYRQDPGQGLRLIYYSQIVNDFQKGDIAEGYSVSREKKESFPLTVTSAQKNPTAFYLCASSMGARVYGYTFGSGTRLTVV.

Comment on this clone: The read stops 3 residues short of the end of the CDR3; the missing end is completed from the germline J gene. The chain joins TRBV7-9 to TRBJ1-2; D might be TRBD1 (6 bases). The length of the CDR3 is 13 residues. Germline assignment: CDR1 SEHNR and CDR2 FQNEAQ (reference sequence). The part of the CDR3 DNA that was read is TGTGCCAGCAGCCCCTTAGGGGGTTTTGAC. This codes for CASSPLGGFD. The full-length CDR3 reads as CASSPLGGFDYTF.

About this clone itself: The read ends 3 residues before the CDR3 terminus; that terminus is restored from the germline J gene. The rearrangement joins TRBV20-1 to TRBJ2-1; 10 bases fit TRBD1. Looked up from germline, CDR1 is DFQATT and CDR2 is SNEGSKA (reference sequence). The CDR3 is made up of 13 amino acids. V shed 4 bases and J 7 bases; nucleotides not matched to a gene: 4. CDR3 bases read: TGCAGTGCTAACGGACAGGGGGGGAATGAG. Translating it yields CSANGQGGNE. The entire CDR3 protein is CSANGQGGNEQFF.

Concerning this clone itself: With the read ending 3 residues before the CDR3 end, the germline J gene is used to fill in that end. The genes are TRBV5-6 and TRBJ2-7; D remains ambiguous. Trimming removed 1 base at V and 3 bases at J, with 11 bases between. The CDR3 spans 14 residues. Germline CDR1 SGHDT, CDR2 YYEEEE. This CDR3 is CASSLQRFVYEQYF. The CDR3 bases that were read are TGTGCCAGCAGCTTGCAACGGTTCGTCTACGAG.

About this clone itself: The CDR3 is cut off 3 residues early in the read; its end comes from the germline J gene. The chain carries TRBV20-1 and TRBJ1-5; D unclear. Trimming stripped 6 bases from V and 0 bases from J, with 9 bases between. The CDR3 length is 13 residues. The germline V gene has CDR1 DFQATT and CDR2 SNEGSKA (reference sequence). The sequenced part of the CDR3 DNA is TGCAGTGCCCAGGCATATAGCAATCAGCCC. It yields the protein CSAQAYSNQP. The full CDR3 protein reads CSAQAYSNQPQHF.

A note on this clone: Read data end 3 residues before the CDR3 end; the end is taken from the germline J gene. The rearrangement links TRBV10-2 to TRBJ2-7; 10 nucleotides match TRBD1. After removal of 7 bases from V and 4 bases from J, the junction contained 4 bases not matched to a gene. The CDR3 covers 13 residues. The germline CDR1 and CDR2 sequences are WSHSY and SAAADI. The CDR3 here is CASKTGQGYEQYF. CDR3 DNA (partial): TGCGCCAGCAAAACGGGACAGGGGTACGAG.

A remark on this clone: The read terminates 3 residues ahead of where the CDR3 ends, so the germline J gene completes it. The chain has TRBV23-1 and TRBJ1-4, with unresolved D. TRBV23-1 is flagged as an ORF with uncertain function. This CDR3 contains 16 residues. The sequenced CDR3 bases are TGCGCCAGCACCCCTAAGCGGCCAGCGTATAATTCACCA. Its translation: CASTPKRPAYNSP. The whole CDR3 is CASTPKRPAYNSPLFF.

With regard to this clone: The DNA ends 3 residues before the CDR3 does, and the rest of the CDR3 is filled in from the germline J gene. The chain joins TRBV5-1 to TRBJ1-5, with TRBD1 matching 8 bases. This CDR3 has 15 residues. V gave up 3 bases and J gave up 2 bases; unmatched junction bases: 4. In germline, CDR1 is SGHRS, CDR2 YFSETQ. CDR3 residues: CASSWGTGRNQPQHF. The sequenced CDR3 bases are TGCGCCAGCAGCTGGGGGACAGGCCGCAATCAGCCC.

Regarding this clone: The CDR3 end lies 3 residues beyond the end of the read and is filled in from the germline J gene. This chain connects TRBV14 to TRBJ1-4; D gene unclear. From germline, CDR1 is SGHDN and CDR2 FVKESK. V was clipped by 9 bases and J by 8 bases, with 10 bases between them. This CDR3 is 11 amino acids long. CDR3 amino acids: CARGTTEKLFF. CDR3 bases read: TGTGCCAGGGGCACGACCGAAAAA.

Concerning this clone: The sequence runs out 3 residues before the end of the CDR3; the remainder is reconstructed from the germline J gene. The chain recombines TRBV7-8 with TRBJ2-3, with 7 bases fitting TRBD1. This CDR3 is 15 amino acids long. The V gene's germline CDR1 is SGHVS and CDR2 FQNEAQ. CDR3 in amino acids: CASSDDRVDGQPQYF. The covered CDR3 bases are TGTGCCAGCAGCGACGACAGGGTGGATGGACAGCCG.

The CDR3 reads CASSMGTGSTYEQYF. The sequenced part of the CDR3 DNA is TGTGCCAGTAGTATGGGGACAGGGTCTACCTACGAG. This chain joins TRBV19 and TRBJ2-7; 9 nucleotides agree with TRBD1. The read ends 3 residues before the CDR3 terminus; that terminus is restored from the germline J gene. Trimming cost V 3 bases and J 2 bases; bases outside gene matches: 5. The CDR3 runs to 15 residues. Germline V gives CDR1 LNHDA, CDR2 SQIVND (reference sequence).

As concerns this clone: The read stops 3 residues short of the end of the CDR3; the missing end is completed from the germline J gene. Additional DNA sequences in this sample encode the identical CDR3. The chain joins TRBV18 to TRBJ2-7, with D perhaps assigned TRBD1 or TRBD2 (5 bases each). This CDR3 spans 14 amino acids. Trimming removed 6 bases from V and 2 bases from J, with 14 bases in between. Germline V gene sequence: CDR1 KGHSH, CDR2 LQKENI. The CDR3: CASSPSQGAYEQYF. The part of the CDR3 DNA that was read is TGTGCCAGCTCCCCCTCGCAGGGAGCCTACGAG.

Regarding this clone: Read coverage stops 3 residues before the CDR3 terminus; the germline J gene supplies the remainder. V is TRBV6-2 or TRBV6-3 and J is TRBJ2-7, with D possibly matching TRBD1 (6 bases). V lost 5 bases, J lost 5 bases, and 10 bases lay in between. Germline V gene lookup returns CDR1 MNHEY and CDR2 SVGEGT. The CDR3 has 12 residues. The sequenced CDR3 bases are TGTGCCAGCAGTGGACAGATAAACGAG. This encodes CASSGQINE. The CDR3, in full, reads CASSGQINEQYF.

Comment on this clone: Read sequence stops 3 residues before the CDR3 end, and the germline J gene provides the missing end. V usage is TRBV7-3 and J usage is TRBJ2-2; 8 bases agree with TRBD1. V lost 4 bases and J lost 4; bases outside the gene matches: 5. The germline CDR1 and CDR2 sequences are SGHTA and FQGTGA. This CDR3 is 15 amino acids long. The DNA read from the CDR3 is TGTGCCAGCAGCTCGAGACAGGGGTTCACCGGGGAG. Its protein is CASSSRQGFTGE. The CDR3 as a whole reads CASSSRQGFTGELFF. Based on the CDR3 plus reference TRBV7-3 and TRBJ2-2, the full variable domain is GAGVSQTPSNKVTEKGKYVELRCDPISGHTALYWYRQSLGQGPEFLIYFQGTGAADDSGLPNDRFFAVRPEGSVSTLKIQRTERGDSAVYLCASSSRQGFTGELFFGEGSRLTVL.

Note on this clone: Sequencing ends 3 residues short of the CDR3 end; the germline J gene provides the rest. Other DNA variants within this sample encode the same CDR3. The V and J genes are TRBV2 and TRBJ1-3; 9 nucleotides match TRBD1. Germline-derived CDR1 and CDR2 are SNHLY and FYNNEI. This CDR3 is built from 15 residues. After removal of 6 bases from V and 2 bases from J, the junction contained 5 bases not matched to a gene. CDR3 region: CASRRDREPGNTIYF. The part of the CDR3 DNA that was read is TGTGCCAGCAGAAGGGACAGGGAACCTGGAAACACC.